This T cell receptor (beta chain) comes out of a study of T cell clonotyping in hematopoietic cell transplantation. The CDR3 spans 12 residues. Germline CDR1 and CDR2: GTSNPN and SVGIG (reference sequence). V lost 7 bases and J lost 6, with 15 bases in between. Assay used: immunoSEQ multiplex PCR; TCRdb lists only in-frame clones, some missing. The sample contains 15,000 or so clones, 95% to 98% of which appear only once. Recipients were bled about 28 days pretransplant and at posttransplant days 30, 100, 180. For this clone: Its antigen is undetermined.

Study observations and caveats: Few recipient clonotypes overlapped donors; over 95% were de novo at given depth. Broader posttransplant TCR repertoire diversity was predicted by graft donor and pretransplant recipient Inverse Simpson Index values. Pathologically expanded recipient clonotypes increased progressively from day 30 to day 180 as diversity fell.

V is TRBV30 and J is TRBJ1-2, with D perhaps TRBD1 (5 bases). The source of this sequence is a female patient aged 50-59 years who had an allogeneic stem cell transplant from an unrelated donor, so T cells may come from the graft donor. Some clones in this sample may be carry-over from other donors' samples. Sequencing used peripheral blood mononuclear cells, obtained 30 days after allogeneic stem cell transplant. Here the CDR3 DNA reads TGTGCCTATCTAAGGGGTGTGGATGGCTACACCTTC. This codes for CAYLRGVDGYTF.